These T cell receptor beta chains were read from a single sample in a study of blood T cell repertoires in COVID-19. TCRdb's copy holds only in-frame clones and misses some; the assay was immunoSEQ multiplex PCR. This sample yields about 130,000 clones, of which roughly 87% are seen a single time; approximately 20% belongs to the top ten. Sequencing input: PBMCs or T cells enriched from blood (not recorded which). These receptors originate from a man aged 25-45 years who had recovered from COVID-19. The conserved cysteine and the conserved F or W are not part of the CDR3 here.

V	J	CDR3
TRBV6-5	TRBJ1-2	ASSPDGQGYGYT
TRBV19	TRBJ2-1	ASSMVQLAETYFSNEQF
TRBV6-2/TRBV6-3	TRBJ1-2	ASSSRTGGPSSYGYT
TRBV5-8	TRBJ2-5	ASSPRGTSGGRFQETQY
TRBV19	TRBJ2-7	ASSAWTGKGEQY
TRBV6-5	TRBJ1-1	ASSRTGENTEAF
TRBV3-1/TRBV3-2	TRBJ1-6	ASSHRQYNSPLH
TRBV19	TRBJ1-5	ASGQGSYSNQPQH
TRBV29-1	TRBJ2-4	SVTGTGGLNIQY
TRBV12-5	TRBJ2-3	ASGPGLAGGSTDTQY
TRBV5-6	TRBJ2-1	ASSLGSGRTYNEQF
TRBV6-2/TRBV6-3	TRBJ2-1	ASSDGLGGEQF
TRBV7-2	TRBJ1-2	ASSLGGGNYGYT
TRBV2	TRBJ2-3	ASSTTGGADTQY
TRBV30	TRBJ1-5	AWSVTRRVDQPQH
TRBV27	TRBJ2-3	AIKSGYGTDTQY
TRBV6-1	TRBJ2-1	ASSDRTSGRNEQF
TRBV16	TRBJ1-2	ASSLNPPTDARGYGYT
TRBV18	TRBJ2-1	ASSLGTGGDEQF
TRBV5-1	TRBJ2-3	ASSLGATPSTDTQY
TRBV3-1/TRBV3-2	TRBJ2-3	ASSHRKAGGADTQY
TRBV19	TRBJ2-1	ASSATSGRDSYNEQF
TRBV9	TRBJ1-4	ASSGQTGHNEKLF
TRBV24-1	TRBJ1-5	ATSDPDSYSNQPQH
TRBV12-5	TRBJ2-4	ASAPGGWQNIQY
TRBV12-5	TRBJ1-6	ASGLDTTGGYNSPLH
TRBV7-9	TRBJ2-2	ASSLRQANTGELF
TRBV18	TRBJ1-5	ASSPAMVGQPQH
TRBV18	TRBJ1-1	ASSPPVGGASTEAF
TRBV5-4	TRBJ2-2	ASSSLSAGANTGELF
TRBV10-3	TRBJ2-2	AIKGLQNTGELF
TRBV19	TRBJ1-3	ASSTLATGFGNTIY
TRBV27	TRBJ2-3	ASSLWAGGKGDTQY
TRBV18	TRBJ2-3	ASSPSTSGAGDTQY
TRBV13	TRBJ2-4	ASSLSVVAKNIQY
TRBV6-1	TRBJ2-5	ASSELAGFQETQY